This TCR beta chain comes out of a study of blood T cells in healthy people across ages. Broader study findings: Age advanced and TCR beta diversity per million T cells fell, roughly linearly.

A second PCR of 7 to 11 cycles used a sample-barcoded 5' primer and a J-beta primer mix. TCRdb re-analysed the 5' RACE reads in MiXCR, keeping a single row per CDR3 protein. This table has hundreds of thousands of distinct CDR3 sequences, roughly half appearing once. Worth noting for this clonotype: The antigen is not known.

V was cut by 6 bases and J by 7 bases, with 6 bases left in between. Germline CDR1 reads SNHLY; CDR2 reads FYNNEI. The CDR3 extends over 10 amino acids. The genes are TRBV2 and TRBJ1-1; D uncertain. The specimen was blood. This TCR was sampled from an elderly woman in good health. The CDR3 loop is CASRGIEAFF. CDR3 in DNA: TGTGCCAGCAGGGGGATTGAAGCTTTCTTT.